This is a list of T cell receptor beta chains from one sample in a study of cytomegalovirus exposure and HLA in healthy donors. Clones were sequenced by immunoSEQ multiplex PCR, and TCRdb holds only the in-frame ones, with some missing. The sample carries 110,000 to 150,000 clones, 75% to 90% recorded once. The sequencing sample was made of PBMCs. These receptors all stem from a female donor in good health and CMV-seronegative. Both conserved end residues are part of each CDR3. D genes are given only for firm matches. Only some rows state a clone size, as once, few, many or a class for expanded clones.

>TRBV25-1|TRBJ1-1|.|.
TGTGCCAGCAGTGCAGGACTGTCGAACACTGAAGCTTTCTTT
CASSAGLSNTEAFF
>TRBV2|TRBJ2-7|.|TRBD1
TGTGCCAGCAGAGCGGACAGGGGTGATCTCTACGAGCAGTACTTC
CASRADRGDLYEQYF
>TRBV29-1|TRBJ2-1|.|.
TGCAGCGTTGAAGATCAGGAGAGGACTACGGAAGAGCAGTTCTTC
CSVEDQERTTEEQFF
>TRBV29-1|TRBJ2-5|few|.
TGCAGCGTTGAAGATGGGTGGGGCGAAGAGACCCAGTACTTC
CSVEDGWGEETQYF
>TRBV10-1|TRBJ2-7|.|TRBD2
TGCGCCAGCACGGAACTAGCGGGAGGGCGTCAGTACTTC
CASTELAGGRQYF
>TRBV11-2|TRBJ2-2|.|TRBD1
TGTGCCTTAGCTAGGGGACAGGGGAGTAGTGCCGGGGAGCTGTTTTTT
CALARGQGSSAGELFF
>TRBV5-1|TRBJ2-3|.|.
TGCGCCAGCAGCTTGGCCCCAGCGGCCACAGATACGCAGTATTTT
CASSLAPAATDTQYF
>TRBV5-1|TRBJ2-7|few|TRBD2
TGCGCCAGCAGCTTGGCTAGCGGGAGTTTGAAAGAGCAGTACTTC
CASSLASGSLKEQYF
>TRBV5-4|TRBJ1-5|.|.
TGTGCCAGCAGCTTGGAGACAGGGCCCCAGCATTTT
CASSLETGPQHF
>TRBV29-1|TRBJ2-7|.|.
TGCAGCGTTGCCAGACAGCGCTCCTACGAGCAGTACTTC
CSVARQRSYEQYF
>TRBV28|TRBJ2-5|.|.
TGTGCCAGCACCTTTAGGGGAACCCAAGAGACCCAGTACTTC
CASTFRGTQETQYF
>TRBV29-1|TRBJ1-1|.|.
TGCAGCGTTGCAGGGCTCATGAACACTGAAGCTTTCTTT
CSVAGLMNTEAFF
>TRBV15|TRBJ1-5|once|.
TGTGCCACCAGCAGAGATGCGGGGGCGAATCAGCCCCAGCATTTT
CATSRDAGANQPQHF
>TRBV27|TRBJ2-1|few|TRBD1
TGTGCCAGCAGTTGGCAGGGGGCCATAAATGAGCAGTTCTTC
CASSWQGAINEQFF
>TRBV6-5|TRBJ2-7|.|.
TGTGCCAGCAGTTACTCCCAGACGGGGAACGAGCAGTACTTC
CASSYSQTGNEQYF
>TRBV28|TRBJ1-5|.|TRBD1
TGTGCCAGCAGTTTAGGGGTAGAGGGGGCACGCAATCAGCCCCAGCATTTT
CASSLGVEGARNQPQHF